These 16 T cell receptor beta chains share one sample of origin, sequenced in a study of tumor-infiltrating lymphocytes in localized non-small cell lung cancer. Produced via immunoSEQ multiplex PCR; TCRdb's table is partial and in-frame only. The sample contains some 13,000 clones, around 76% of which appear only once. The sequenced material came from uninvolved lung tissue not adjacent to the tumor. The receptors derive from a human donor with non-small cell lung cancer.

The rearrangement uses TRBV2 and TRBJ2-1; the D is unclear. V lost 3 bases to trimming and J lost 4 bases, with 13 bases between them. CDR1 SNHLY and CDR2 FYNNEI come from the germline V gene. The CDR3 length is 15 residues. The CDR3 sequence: CASSDRKAVYNEQFF. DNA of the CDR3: TGTGCCAGCAGTGACCGAAAGGCCGTTTACAATGAGCAGTTCTTC.

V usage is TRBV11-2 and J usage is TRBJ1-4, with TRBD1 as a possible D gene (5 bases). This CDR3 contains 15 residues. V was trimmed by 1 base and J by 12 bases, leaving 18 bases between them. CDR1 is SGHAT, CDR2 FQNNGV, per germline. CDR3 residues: CASSLGYGGEGQLFF. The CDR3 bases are TGTGCCAGCAGCTTAGGGTACGGGGGGGAAGGTCAACTGTTTTTT. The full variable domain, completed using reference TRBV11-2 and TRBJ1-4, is EAGVAQSPRYKIIEKRQSVAFWCNPISGHATLYWYQQILGQGPKLLIQFQNNGVVDDSQLPKDRFSAERLKGVDSTLKIQPAKLEDSAVYLCASSLGYGGEGQLFFGSGTQLSVL.

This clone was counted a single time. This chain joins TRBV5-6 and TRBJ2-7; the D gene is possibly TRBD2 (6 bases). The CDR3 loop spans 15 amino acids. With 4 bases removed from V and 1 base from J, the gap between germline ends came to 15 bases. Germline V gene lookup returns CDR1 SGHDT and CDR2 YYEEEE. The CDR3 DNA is TGTGCCAGCAGCGGGGACTTCGACCGGTCCTACGAGCAGTACTTC. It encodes CASSGDFDRSYEQYF.

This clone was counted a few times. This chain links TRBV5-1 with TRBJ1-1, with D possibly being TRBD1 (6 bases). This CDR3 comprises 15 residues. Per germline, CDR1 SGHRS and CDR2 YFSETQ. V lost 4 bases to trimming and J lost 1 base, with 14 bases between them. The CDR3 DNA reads TGCGCCAGCAGCCCCGGGGGGCCGGGGAACACTGAAGCTTTCTTT. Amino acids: CASSPGGPGNTEAFF.

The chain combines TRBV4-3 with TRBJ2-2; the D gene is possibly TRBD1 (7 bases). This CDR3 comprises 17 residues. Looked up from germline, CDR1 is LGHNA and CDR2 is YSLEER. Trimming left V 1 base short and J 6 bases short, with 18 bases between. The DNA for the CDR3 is TGCGCCAGCAGCCAAGTTATACCAGGGGGGAGCCCCGGGGAGCTGTTTTTT. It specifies CASSQVIPGGSPGELFF.

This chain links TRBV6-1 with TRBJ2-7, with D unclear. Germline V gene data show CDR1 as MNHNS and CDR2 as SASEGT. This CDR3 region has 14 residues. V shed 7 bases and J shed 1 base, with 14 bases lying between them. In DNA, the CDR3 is TGTGCCAGCAAAGTGGGCCCCTCTTCCTACGAGCAGTACTTC. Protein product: CASKVGPSSYEQYF.

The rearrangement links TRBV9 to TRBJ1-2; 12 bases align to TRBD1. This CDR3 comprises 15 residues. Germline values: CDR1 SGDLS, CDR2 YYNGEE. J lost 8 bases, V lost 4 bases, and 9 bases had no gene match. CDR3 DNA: TGTGCCAGCAGCCCCGGGACAGGGGGCGCCTCCGGCTACACCTTC. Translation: CASSPGTGGASGYTF.

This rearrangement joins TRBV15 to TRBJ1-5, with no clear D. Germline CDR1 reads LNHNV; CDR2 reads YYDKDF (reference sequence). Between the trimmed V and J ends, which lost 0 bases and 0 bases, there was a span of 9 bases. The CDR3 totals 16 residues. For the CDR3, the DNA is TGTGCCACCAGCAGAGATCGGAGGGATAGCAATCAGCCCCAGCATTTT. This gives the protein CATSRDRRDSNQPQHF.

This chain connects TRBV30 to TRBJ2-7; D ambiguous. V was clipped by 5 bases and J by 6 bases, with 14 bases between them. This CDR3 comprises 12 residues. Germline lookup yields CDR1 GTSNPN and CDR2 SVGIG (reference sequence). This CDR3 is CAWAFVAGEQYF. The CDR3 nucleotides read TGTGCCTGGGCCTTCGTGGCAGGCGAGCAGTACTTC. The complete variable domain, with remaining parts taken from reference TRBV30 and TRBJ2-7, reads SQTIHQWPATLVQPVGSPLSLECTVEGTSNPNLYWYRQAAGRGLQLLFYSVGIGQISSEVPQNLSASRPQDRQFILSSKKLLLSDSGFYLCAWAFVAGEQYFGPGTRLTVT.

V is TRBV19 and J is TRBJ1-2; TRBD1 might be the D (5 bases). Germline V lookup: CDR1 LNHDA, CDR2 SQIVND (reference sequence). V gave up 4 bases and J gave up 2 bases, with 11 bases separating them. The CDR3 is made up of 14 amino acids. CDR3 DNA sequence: TGTGCCAGTAGTAGGACGAGGGGAAACTATGGCTACACCTTC. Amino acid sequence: CASSRTRGNYGYTF.

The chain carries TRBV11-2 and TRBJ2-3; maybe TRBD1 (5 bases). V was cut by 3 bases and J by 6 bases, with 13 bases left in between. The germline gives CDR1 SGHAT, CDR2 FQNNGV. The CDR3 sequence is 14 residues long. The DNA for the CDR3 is TGTGCCAGCAGCTTTTGGGGTAACAGGGATACGCAGTATTTT. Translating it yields CASSFWGNRDTQYF.

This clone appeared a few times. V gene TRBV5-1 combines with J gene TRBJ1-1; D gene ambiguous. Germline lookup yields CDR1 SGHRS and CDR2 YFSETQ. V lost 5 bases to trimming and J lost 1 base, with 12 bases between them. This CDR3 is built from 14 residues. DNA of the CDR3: TGCGCCAGCAGGGCGGGGAATTCGAACACTGAAGCTTTCTTT. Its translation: CASRAGNSNTEAFF.

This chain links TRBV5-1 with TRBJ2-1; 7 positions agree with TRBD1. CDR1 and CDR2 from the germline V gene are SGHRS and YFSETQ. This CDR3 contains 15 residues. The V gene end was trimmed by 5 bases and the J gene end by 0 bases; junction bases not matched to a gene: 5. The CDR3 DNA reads TGCGCCAGCAGGCAACAGGGGATCTCCTACAATGAGCAGTTCTTC. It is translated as CASRQQGISYNEQFF.

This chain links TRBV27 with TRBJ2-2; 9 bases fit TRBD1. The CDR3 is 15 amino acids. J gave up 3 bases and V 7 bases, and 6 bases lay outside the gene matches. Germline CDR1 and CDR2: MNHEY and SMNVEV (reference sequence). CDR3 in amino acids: CASNPGQGYTGELFF. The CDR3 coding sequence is TGTGCCAGCAATCCGGGACAGGGCTACACCGGGGAGCTGTTTTTT.

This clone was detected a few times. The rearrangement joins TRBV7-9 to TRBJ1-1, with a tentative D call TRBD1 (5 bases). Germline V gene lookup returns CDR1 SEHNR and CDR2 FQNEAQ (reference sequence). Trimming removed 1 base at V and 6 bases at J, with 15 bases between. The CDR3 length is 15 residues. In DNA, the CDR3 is TGTGCCAGCAGCTTAGGTTCGGGGCTGTACGCTGAAGCTTTCTTT. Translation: CASSLGSGLYAEAFF.

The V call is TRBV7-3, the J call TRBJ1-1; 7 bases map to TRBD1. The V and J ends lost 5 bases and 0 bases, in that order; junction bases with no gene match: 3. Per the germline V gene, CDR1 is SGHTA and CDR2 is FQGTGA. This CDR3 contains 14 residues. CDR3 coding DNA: TGTGCCAGCAGCACGACAGGGATGAACACTGAAGCTTTCTTT. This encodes CASSTTGMNTEAFF.